A selection of T cell receptor beta chains follows, all from one sample in a study of shared clonotypes between healthy human individuals. Measured with immunoSEQ multiplex PCR; TCRdb has only the in-frame clones, and not every one. The table has around 2.1 million clones, roughly 95% seen once. Sequencing was performed on naive CD4+ T cells sorted from blood. These TCRs come from a young man in good health. CDR3s leave out the opening cysteine and the closing phenylalanine or tryptophan. The D gene is left open where the match is weak. Expanded clones get a size class; other rows say once, few or many, or leave the size out.

NA	once	TRBJ2-1	TRBV11-3	13	ASSLTRSSYNEQF
NA	NA	TRBJ1-3	TRBV9	11	ASSVELGNTIY
TRBD1	NA	TRBJ1-6	TRBV2	12	ASRGQLYNSPLH
NA	NA	TRBJ1-2	TRBV4-1	14	ASSQSRDLGVYGYT
TRBD1	once	TRBJ1-5	TRBV2	13	ASSSDRGGNQPQH
TRBD2	NA	TRBJ2-1	TRBV9	14	ASSVNGLAGVSEQF
NA	NA	TRBJ1-1	TRBV7-2	14	ASSLVLPGVNTEAF
NA	NA	TRBJ2-3	TRBV7-3	10	ASSLVEGTQY
TRBD2	NA	TRBJ2-7	TRBV7-9	16	ASSRTGSGSRGETEQY
NA	NA	TRBJ2-5	TRBV7-9	13	ASSPFYGAQETQY
NA	NA	TRBJ1-5	TRBV19	13	ASSQGSYSNQPQH
TRBD1	NA	TRBJ1-1	TRBV7-9	12	ASSSKGAGTEAF
TRBD1	NA	TRBJ1-2	TRBV19	15	ASSLWTGEVANYGYT
TRBD2	NA	TRBJ2-5	TRBV11-3	12	ASSSGGSGETQY
NA	NA	TRBJ2-4	TRBV30	11	AWSGNTKNIQY
TRBD2	NA	TRBJ2-5	TRBV9	13	ASSVLAGGQETQY
NA	NA	TRBJ1-5	TRBV6-1	15	ASSETINSNSNQPQH
NA	NA	TRBJ1-1	TRBV29-1	12	SVKRGPSNTEAF
NA	NA	TRBJ2-3	TRBV7-3	14	ASSLTQVTSTDTQY
NA	NA	TRBJ1-5	TRBV5-8	14	ASSPRGSLSFQPQH
NA	once	TRBJ1-5	TRBV30	14	AWTPNSGPRIQPQH
TRBD2	NA	TRBJ2-1	TRBV7-7	14	ASSLGTSGSSNEQF
NA	few	TRBJ1-3	TRBV5-1	13	ASSPGTESANTIY
NA	NA	TRBJ2-7	TRBV10-2	11	ASREAATYEQY
TRBD1	NA	TRBJ2-2	TRBV9	15	ASSVGTGVKMTGELF
NA	NA	TRBJ2-7	TRBV2	13	ASGGGVTSTYEQY
NA	NA	TRBJ2-5	TRBV15	13	ATSRDARVGETQY
NA	NA	TRBJ2-2	TRBV30	12	AWSAGPMGGELF
NA	NA	TRBJ1-5	TRBV30	12	AWSTGDTDQPQH
TRBD1	NA	TRBJ2-7	TRBV18	14	ASSPLPGQGSGEQY
NA	NA	TRBJ1-6	TRBV7-9	15	ASSLATRRAYNSPLH
NA	NA	TRBJ2-2	TRBV6-5	9	ASGHTGELF
NA	NA	TRBJ2-3	TRBV30	11	AWNGHYTDTQY
TRBD2	NA	TRBJ2-1	TRBV7-2	13	ASSLGGGGFNEQF
NA	NA	TRBJ2-3	TRBV5-1	12	ASSLAGGTDTQY
NA	NA	TRBJ2-1	TRBV5-1	10	ASSLTLNEQF
TRBD2	once	TRBJ2-2	TRBV5-1	12	ASSQGGSTGELF
NA	NA	TRBJ1-5	TRBV2	12	ASRRLDRLQPQH
TRBD2	NA	TRBJ2-7	TRBV4-1	16	ASSQAGRGGPKTYEQY
TRBD2	NA	TRBJ2-5	TRBV5-4	12	ASSLREGQETQY
NA	NA	TRBJ2-5	TRBV11-2	10	ASSLDRETQY
NA	NA	TRBJ1-2	TRBV30	11	AWSRGNFYGYT
NA	NA	TRBJ2-3	TRBV27	15	ASSFRALGWGTDTQY
NA	once	TRBJ2-1	TRBV30	11	AWDSSSYNEQF
TRBD1	NA	TRBJ1-4	TRBV7-9	13	ASSTWDRAGEKLF
NA	NA	TRBJ1-2	TRBV25-1	10	ASSGDGNGYT
NA	NA	TRBJ2-7	TRBV9	14	ASSAGDGWVSYEQY
TRBD1	NA	TRBJ1-6	TRBV5-6	14	ASSNRQGFGNSPLH
TRBD1	NA	TRBJ1-5	TRBV6-6	12	ASRPGGGNQPQH
TRBD1	NA	TRBJ1-5	TRBV28	13	ASRPPGGRGQPQH
TRBD1	NA	TRBJ1-6	TRBV27	14	ASSLRGGGYNSPLH
NA	NA	TRBJ1-6	TRBV2	11	ASSSGGNSPLH
TRBD1	NA	TRBJ2-7	TRBV4-1	13	ASSQEGTGTDEQY
TRBD1	NA	TRBJ1-2	TRBV10-3	12	ATIPGQGNYGYT
TRBD1	NA	TRBJ2-4	TRBV6-4	16	AISGEGANLLAKNIQY
NA	once	TRBJ1-2	TRBV18	11	ASSQTSAYGYT
TRBD1	NA	TRBJ2-6	TRBV5-1	14	ASSPGTGSGANVLT